This T cell receptor (beta chain) was identified during a study of T-cell memory formation after mild COVID-19. About the research overall: Each donor largely had its own TCR clusters.

TCRdb called the 5' RACE reads again in MiXCR, with one record for every CDR3 protein. The sample consists of under 400,000 distinct CDR3 sequences, 28% of them appearing once. This CDR3 has 17 residues. Trimming took 1 base from V and 4 from J; bases not matched to a gene: 9. Germline V gives CDR1 SNHLY, CDR2 FYNNEI. This clonotype was sampled from an adult woman who had mild COVID-19 (a few samples of this study predate the infection). Cell type and time point are not known. The V call is TRBV2, the J call TRBJ2-1, with TRBD1 matching over 8 bases. The sample consisted of PBMCs or a T cell subset sorted from them (not recorded which). CDR3 region: CASSEDAGQGGYNEQFF. CDR3 nucleotide sequence: TGTGCCAGCAGTGAAGACGCTGGACAGGGAGGTTACAATGAGCAGTTCTTC.